This entry lists 18 T cell receptor beta chains sequenced from one sample in a study of T cells in Graves' hyperthyroidism and ophthalmopathy. Amplification of TCR beta CDR3 regions was performed using RNA transcripts as template. Primed by the HTBI set, a first-round RT-PCR was run on the TCR CDR3. TCRdb used MiXCR to reprocess the multiplex PCR reads, holding one entry per CDR3 protein. Among about 49,000 distinct CDR3 sequences, approximately 53% were seen once, and the ten largest hold 34%. The material sequenced was peripheral blood or thyroid tissue (not recorded which). These receptors originate from a man younger than 30 with Graves' hyperthyroidism.

Many counts were recorded for this clonotype. The chain joins TRBV7-9 to TRBJ2-3; perhaps TRBD1 as D (5 bases). Germline V gene data show CDR1 as SEHNR and CDR2 as FQNEAQ (reference sequence). V lost 5 bases to trimming and J lost 8 bases, with 20 bases between them. The CDR3 loop spans 15 amino acids. CDR3 coding DNA: TGTGCCAGCAGCCGGGCCCCGGAAGAAAGGGGTACGCAGTATTTT. Encoded protein: CASSRAPEERGTQYF.

This clonotype was picked up a small number of times. J is TRBJ1-5 and V is TRBV10-3; 9 nucleotides agree with TRBD1. Looked up from germline, CDR1 is ENHRY and CDR2 is SYGVKD. The CDR3 is 15 amino acids. The ends lost 10 bases at V and 5 bases at J; junction bases unmatched: 12. For the CDR3, the DNA is TGTGCCACCAGCCCGGGACAGGGTTTTGATCAGCCCCAGCATTTT. This gives the protein CATSPGQGFDQPQHF.

On this clonotype itself: At one end the junction does not follow the germline gene, possibly because of a read error. This chain connects TRBV24-1 to TRBJ2-5, with D hard to call. This CDR3 has 13 residues. Germline values: CDR1 KGHDR, CDR2 SFDVKD. The CDR3 loop reads CATSGFEQETQHF. In DNA, the CDR3 is TGTGCCACCAGTGGTTTTGAACAAGAGACCCAGCACTTC.

The chain is built from TRBV10-3 and TRBJ1-1; D call uncertain. The germline V and J ends were trimmed by 1 base and 2 bases, with 11 bases remaining between them. Per germline, CDR1 ENHRY and CDR2 SYGVKD. The CDR3 has 15 residues. Here the CDR3 reads CAISEYEVLNTEAFF. CDR3 DNA sequence: TGTGCCATCAGTGAGTACGAAGTGCTAAACACTGAAGCTTTCTTT.

Many counts were recorded for this clonotype. The chain carries TRBV29-1 and TRBJ1-5, with no clear D. This CDR3 contains 14 residues. Trimming left V 4 bases short and J 0 bases short, with 10 bases between. Germline loops: CDR1 SQVTM, CDR2 ANQGSEA. The CDR3, as DNA: TGCAGCGTTGGTCTTGGGAGTAGCAATCAGCCCCAGCATTTT. This encodes CSVGLGSSNQPQHF.

This chain links TRBV7-2 with TRBJ1-3; D unresolved. The V gene lost 5 bases and the J gene lost 4 bases, with 12 bases spanning the gap. Germline V CDR1 and CDR2: SGHTA, FQGNSA. CDR3 length: 14 residues. The CDR3 spells CASSPHSGGNTIYF. Written as DNA, the CDR3 is TGTGCCAGCAGCCCCCACTCGGGGGGAAACACCATATATTTT. Variable domain in full (rest from reference TRBV7-2 and TRBJ1-3): GAGVSQSPSNKVTEKGKDVELRCDPISGHTALYWYRQSLGQGLEFLIYFQGNSAPDKSGLPSDRFSAERTGGSVSTLTIQRTQQEDSAVYLCASSPHSGGNTIYFGEGSWLTVV.

This clonotype was detected ten times or more. This chain connects TRBV5-5 to TRBJ2-3; TRBD1 is a possible D gene (6 bases). The germline gives CDR1 SGHKS, CDR2 YYEKEE (reference sequence). The CDR3 runs 16 residues. Between the trimmed V and J ends, which lost 3 bases and 4 bases, there was a span of 18 bases. CDR3 bases: TGTGCCAGCAGCTCCCCCGGGACACATAGCGCAGATACGCAGTATTTT. Its translation: CASSSPGTHSADTQYF.

This clonotype came up many times. V and J are TRBV10-2 and TRBJ1-6; D unclear. Germline lookup yields CDR1 WSHSY and CDR2 SAAADI. Trimming pared 0 bases from V and 14 bases from J, leaving 11 bases between. This CDR3 is 13 amino acids long. This CDR3 is CASSESTGMTLHF. DNA for the CDR3: TGCGCCAGCAGTGAGTCGACGGGGATGACCCTCCACTTT.

In its sample, this clonotype was seen many times. The gene calls are TRBV7-2 and TRBJ2-3; 7 positions match TRBD2. This CDR3 has 14 residues. Germline V gene data show CDR1 as SGHTA and CDR2 as FQGNSA. The ends lost 10 bases at V and 2 bases at J; junction bases unmatched: 9. Here the CDR3 reads CATVFGGVTDTQYF. DNA of the CDR3: TGTGCCACTGTATTTGGGGGGGTCACAGATACGCAGTATTTT.

This clonotype showed up many times. The rearrangement uses TRBV24-1 and TRBJ1-5; D may be TRBD1 (6 bases). V was pared by 4 bases and J by 0 bases, with 12 bases between. Germline V gene data show CDR1 as KGHDR and CDR2 as SFDVKD. CDR3 length: 16 amino acids. The CDR3 here is CATSDPGQPSNQPQHF. CDR3 coding DNA: TGTGCCACCAGTGACCCCGGACAGCCTAGCAATCAGCCCCAGCATTTT.

This clonotype has ten or more counts. The chain uses TRBV7-9 and TRBJ2-2, with D unresolved. Germline CDR1 is SEHNR and CDR2 is FQNEAQ (reference sequence). V lost 2 bases to trimming and J lost 5 bases, with 9 bases between them. This CDR3 spans 14 amino acids. The CDR3 loop is CASSLNRLTGELFF. The CDR3 coding sequence is TGTGCCAGCAGCTTAAATCGACTGACCGGGGAGCTGTTTTTT.

The rearrangement uses TRBV29-1 and TRBJ1-2; no clear D gene. CDR3 length equals 10 residues. Trimming shortened V by 5 bases and J by 8 bases, and 9 bases separated the two germline ends. Germline lookup yields CDR1 SQVTM and CDR2 ANQGSEA. Written as DNA, the CDR3 is TGCAGCGTTTTTCAAAACGGCTACACCTTC. It encodes CSVFQNGYTF.

This rearrangement joins TRBV2 to TRBJ2-5; 12 bases map to TRBD2. The CDR3 totals 14 residues. Germline-derived CDR1 and CDR2 are SNHLY and FYNNEI. V lost 5 bases to trimming and J lost 5 bases; unmatched junction nucleotides: 3. The CDR3 bases are TGTGCCAGCAGTCGACTAGCGGGAGCGGAGACCCAGTACTTC. Protein sequence: CASSRLAGAETQYF.

Ten or more counts support this clonotype. The chain combines TRBV6-1 with TRBJ1-5; TRBD1 might be the D (5 bases). V was shortened by 5 bases and J by 3 bases, with 20 bases between the two germline ends. The CDR3 loop spans 17 amino acids. The germline V gene encodes CDR1 MNHNS and CDR2 SASEGT. The CDR3 here is CASSYEGQWGFNQPQHF. DNA for the CDR3: TGTGCCAGCAGTTATGAGGGGCAATGGGGTTTCAATCAGCCCCAGCATTTT.

This clonotype was observed many times. The chain is built from TRBV6-6 and TRBJ2-7, with 7 bases matching TRBD1. This CDR3 has 11 amino acids. Germline V gene data show CDR1 as MNHNY and CDR2 as SVGAGI (reference sequence). With V trimmed by 5 bases and J by 10 bases, 5 bases remained unmatched. The CDR3 spells CASSTRQGQYF. DNA for the CDR3: TGTGCCAGCAGTACCAGACAGGGCCAGTACTTC.

This clonotype has a count of ten or more. The rearrangement uses TRBV28 and TRBJ2-7; D ambiguous. Between the trimmed V and J ends, which lost 6 bases and 4 bases, there was a span of 10 bases. The CDR3 is made up of 12 amino acids. CDR1 MDHEN and CDR2 SYDVKM come from the germline V gene. CDR3 in DNA: TGTGCCAGCAGCCAACAAGGGTACGAGCAGTACTTC. The encoded protein is CASSQQGYEQYF. Full variable domain (remainder filled in from reference TRBV28 and TRBJ2-7): DVKVTQSSRYLVKRTGEKVFLECVQDMDHENMFWYRQDPGLGLRLIYFSYDVKMKEKGDIPEGYSVSREKKERFSLILESASTNQTSMYLCASSQQGYEQYFGPGTRLTVT.

Many counts were recorded for this clonotype. The rearrangement uses TRBV20-1 and TRBJ1-1; 8 bases fit TRBD1. Trimming at V came to 3 bases and at J to 5 bases, leaving 2 bases not matched to a gene. CDR1 DFQATT and CDR2 SNEGSKA come from the germline V gene (reference sequence). The CDR3 length is 12 residues. CDR3 sequence (DNA): TGCAGTGCTAGTCGGGACAGGACTGAAGCTTTCTTT. Its translation is CSASRDRTEAFF.

The CDR3 loop reads CSAWGQRPSYEQYF. Written as DNA, the CDR3 is TGCAGCGCATGGGGACAGAGGCCCTCCTACGAGCAGTACTTC. The chain is built from TRBV29-1 and TRBJ2-7; TRBD1 matches at 7 bases. Germline values: CDR1 SQVTM, CDR2 ANQGSEA. This CDR3 spans 14 amino acids. Unmatched junction bases numbered 9, after V lost 7 bases and J lost 0 bases.